The 18 T cell receptor beta chains listed next were all sequenced from one sample in a study of cytomegalovirus exposure and HLA in healthy donors. Use of 60 Vbeta and 13 Jbeta primers characterized the PCR. Using immunoSEQ multiplex PCR, the repertoire was profiled, and TCRdb retains in-frame clones only, with some absent. This table holds approximately 220,000 clones, roughly 80% found once. The source material was PBMCs. The receptors were gathered from a man aged 25-40 years in good health and CMV-seronegative.

This clone was counted only a few times. CDR3 amino acids: CASNLRGTEAFF. CDR3 nucleotides: TGTGCCAGCAACCTACGGGGAACTGAAGCTTTCTTT. The chain uses TRBV7-9 and TRBJ1-1, with unresolved D. The germline gives CDR1 SEHNR, CDR2 FQNEAQ (reference sequence). The V end was cut by 7 bases, the J end by 5 bases, with 11 bases between. The CDR3 consists of 12 residues.

The chain couples TRBV7-6 to TRBJ2-2, with D maybe TRBD1 (6 bases). Between the trimmed V and J ends, which lost 2 bases and 1 base, there was a span of 8 bases. Germline CDR1 SGHVS, CDR2 FNYEAQ. The CDR3 contains 15 residues. CDR3 sequence reads: CASSLTQGNTGELFF. The CDR3 DNA sequence: TGTGCCAGCAGCTTAACACAGGGGAACACCGGGGAGCTGTTTTTT.

This clone appeared a single time. The chain employs TRBV6-6 and TRBJ1-5; a weak D match, TRBD1 (5 bases). V was trimmed by 7 bases and J by 2 bases, leaving 15 bases between them. Germline values: CDR1 MNHNY, CDR2 SVGAGI (reference sequence). The CDR3 extends over 15 amino acids. The CDR3 DNA reads TGTGCCAGCACCGTAACAGGTAACGGCAATCAGCCCCAGCATTTT. Protein: CASTVTGNGNQPQHF.

The chain is built from TRBV27 and TRBJ2-5; D call uncertain. Germline CDR1 MNHEY, CDR2 SMNVEV (reference sequence). Trimming stripped 7 bases from V and 5 bases from J, with 20 bases between. This CDR3 is built from 15 residues. The CDR3 region is CASIERHQGRETQYF. Here the CDR3 DNA reads TGTGCCAGCATCGAGAGACACCAAGGTCGGGAGACCCAGTACTTC.

J is TRBJ2-3 and V is TRBV2, with D perhaps matching TRBD2 (6 bases). The CDR3 has 15 amino acids. CDR1 SNHLY and CDR2 FYNNEI come from the germline V gene. V was clipped by 6 bases and J by 3 bases, with 16 bases between them. CDR3 in amino acids: CASSQEGLATDTQYF. CDR3 DNA sequence: TGTGCCAGCAGCCAGGAGGGGCTAGCAACAGATACGCAGTATTTT.

This clone was detected a few times. V usage is TRBV2 and J usage is TRBJ2-5; D not resolved. Per the germline V gene, CDR1 is SNHLY and CDR2 is FYNNEI. Between the trimmed V and J ends, which lost 8 bases and 1 base, there was a span of 5 bases. The CDR3 length is 11 residues. The CDR3 here is CASLFQETQYF. The CDR3 coding sequence is TGTGCCAGCCTTTTCCAAGAGACCCAGTACTTC. The full variable domain, its missing parts supplied by reference TRBV2 and TRBJ2-5, is EPEVTQTPSHQVTQMGQEVILRCVPISNHLYFYWYRQILGQKVEFLVSFYNNEISEKSEIFDDQFSVERPDGSNFTLKIRSTKLEDSAMYFCASLFQETQYFGPGTRLLVL.

V gene TRBV9 combines with J gene TRBJ1-1; D unclear. V lost 1 base to trimming and J lost 2 bases, with 6 bases between them. The CDR3 contains 13 residues. The germline V gene encodes CDR1 SGDLS and CDR2 YYNGEE. The CDR3 reads CASSVSVNTEAFF. CDR3 nucleotide sequence: TGTGCCAGCAGCGTATCAGTCAACACTGAAGCTTTCTTT.

The rearrangement uses TRBV15 and TRBJ2-3, with 7 positions matching TRBD2. The germline V gene encodes CDR1 LNHNV and CDR2 YYDKDF (reference sequence). V lost 7 bases and J lost 8; bases outside the gene matches: 6. The CDR3 spans 12 residues. The CDR3 sequence is CATTGGNGTQYF. The CDR3 DNA reads TGTGCCACCACCGGGGGGAATGGTACGCAGTATTTT. Filled out from reference TRBV15 and TRBJ2-3, the complete variable domain reads DAMVIQNPRYQVTQFGKPVTLSCSQTLNHNVMYWYQQKSSQAPKLLFHYYDKDFNNEADTPDNFQSRRPNTSFCFLDIRSPGLGDTAMYLCATTGGNGTQYFGPGTRLTVL.

The chain recombines TRBV7-2 with TRBJ2-7; TRBD2 matches at 13 bases. The CDR3 sequence is 16 residues long. Germline V lookup: CDR1 SGHTA, CDR2 FQGNSA. Trimming at V came to 2 bases and at J to 1 base, leaving 2 bases not matched to a gene. The CDR3 loop is CASSLRLAGGSYEQYF. Here the CDR3 DNA reads TGTGCCAGCAGCTTAAGACTAGCGGGGGGTTCCTACGAGCAGTACTTC.

This chain connects TRBV7-9 to TRBJ1-5, with 8 bases matching TRBD1. The CDR3 length is 15 residues. Germline V CDR1 and CDR2: SEHNR, FQNEAQ (reference sequence). V lost 0 bases and J lost 4; bases outside the gene matches: 2. For the CDR3, the DNA is TGTGCCAGCAGCTTAGCTCAGGGGGCAAATCAGCCCCAGCATTTT. Translated, it gives CASSLAQGANQPQHF.

This rearrangement joins TRBV4-2 to TRBJ2-4; tentative D call: TRBD2 (5 bases). The germline V gene has CDR1 LGHNA and CDR2 YNFKEQ. Trimming left V 0 bases short and J 0 bases short, with 12 bases between. The CDR3 runs 17 residues. Here the CDR3 DNA reads TGTGCCAGCAGCCAAGATCGAGGGAGTCTAGCCAAAAACATTCAGTACTTC. Its translation: CASSQDRGSLAKNIQYF.

The chain combines TRBV5-5 with TRBJ1-1; D gene unclear. Germline V gives CDR1 SGHKS, CDR2 YYEKEE (reference sequence). There are 17 residues in the CDR3. V lost 4 bases, J lost 0 bases, and 19 bases lay in between. CDR3 in DNA: TGTGCCAGCAGCCCTATCGGGCGGGTTCTCATGAACACTGAAGCTTTCTTT. Amino acid sequence: CASSPIGRVLMNTEAFF.

This chain links TRBV7-9 with TRBJ2-3; D might be TRBD1 (6 bases). Germline-derived CDR1 and CDR2 are SEHNR and FQNEAQ (reference sequence). V lost 5 bases and J lost 6, with 9 bases in between. The CDR3 is 12 residues long. CDR3 amino acids: CASSTRGDTQYF. In DNA, the CDR3 is TGTGCCAGCAGCACTAGGGGGGATACGCAGTATTTT.

V is TRBV19 and J is TRBJ1-1, with TRBD1 matching over 8 bases. Germline V gene lookup returns CDR1 LNHDA and CDR2 SQIVND (reference sequence). V shed 5 bases, J shed 3 bases, and the junction held 8 bases outside the gene matches. The CDR3 is 15 amino acids. The CDR3 here is CASSPFQGADTEAFF. The CDR3 DNA reads as TGTGCCAGTAGTCCATTTCAGGGGGCCGACACTGAAGCTTTCTTT.

This clone was detected a few times. In DNA form, the CDR3 reads TGTGCCAGCAGTCCAGGGGGCATAGAGCCCCAGCATTTT. Amino acids: CASSPGGIEPQHF. This chain uses TRBV6-5 with TRBJ1-5; 8 nucleotides agree with TRBD1. Unmatched junction bases numbered 5, after V lost 5 bases and J lost 8 bases. The CDR3 runs 13 residues. Per germline, CDR1 MNHEY and CDR2 SVGAGI.

The chain is built from TRBV6-5 and TRBJ2-4; 7 bases line up with TRBD2. The germline CDR1 and CDR2 sequences are MNHEY and SVGAGI. With 6 bases clipped from V and 10 bases from J, the junction kept 3 bases outside the gene matches. The CDR3 is 11 residues long. CDR3 bases: TGTGCCAGCAGGTCCGGGGGGATTCAGTACTTC. Residues: CASRSGGIQYF.

This clone has a single count. V and J are TRBV7-8 and TRBJ1-1; a possible D gene is TRBD1 (5 bases). Germline CDR1 is SGHVS and CDR2 is FQNEAQ. V lost 1 base and J 1 base, leaving 7 bases between the germline ends. The CDR3 is 14 residues long. CDR3 amino acids: CASSLGDRNTEAFF. CDR3 in DNA: TGTGCCAGCAGCTTAGGAGACAGGAACACTGAAGCTTTCTTT.

As to this clone: One end of the junction is discordant with germline, which a read error may explain. This chain joins TRBV5-1 and TRBJ2-6; tentatively, D is TRBD1 (5 bases). This CDR3 is 15 amino acids long. Germline V gene data show CDR1 as SGHRS and CDR2 as YFSETQ. CDR3 in DNA: TGCGCCAGCAGTTCTAGTAGGTCTGGGGCCAGCGTCCTGACTTTC. This sequence encodes CASSSSRSGASVLTF. Full variable domain (missing parts from reference TRBV5-1 and TRBJ2-6): KAGVTQTPRYLIKTRGQQVTLSCSPISGHRSVSWYQQTPGQGLQFLFEYFSETQRNKGNFPGRFSGRQFSNSRSEMNVSTLELGDSALYLCASSSSRSGASVLTFGAGSRLTVL.